The text below deals with one T cell receptor beta chain. Clones were sequenced by immunoSEQ multiplex PCR, and TCRdb holds only the in-frame ones, with some missing. Among hundreds of thousands of clones listed, roughly 79% were seen once. This entry is derived from a study of shared clonotypes between healthy human individuals. Study-level background: Donor composition was a couple of women and three men, aged 18 to 49.

Germline CDR1 is MNHEY and CDR2 is SMNVEV (reference sequence). CDR3 length equals 15 residues. Trimming left V 8 bases short and J 4 bases short, with 21 bases between. The chain has TRBV27 and TRBJ2-7, with a weak D call TRBD2 (7 bases). The specimen was PBMCs. The TCR was taken from a middle-aged woman in good health. Some clones in this sample may be carry-over from other donors' samples. DNA of the CDR3: TGTGCCAGCCGGGTGAGGGGGGGCCGAGGGTACGAGCAGTACTTC. It codes for CASRVRGGRGYEQYF.